This entry describes one TCR beta chain. This specimen comes from a study of blood T cell repertoires in COVID-19. The wider study: Sites across the United States, Italy and Spain contributed samples from acute and convalescent COVID-19. In each case, the material was cDNA or gDNA derived from T cells, B-cell-depleted T cells, or PBMCs.

In Seattle, patients joined the study during active infection and were tracked longitudinally. Deletions cut 0 bases from V and 7 bases from J, with 16 bases between. There are 16 residues in the CDR3. The germline CDR1 and CDR2 sequences are MRHNA and SNTAGT. Per the original methods: Reference gene primers were amplified, and this amplification served to estimate nucleated cell counts. Generated by immunoSEQ multiplex PCR, the TCRdb table keeps only in-frame clones and is missing some. V, J and clone size are those of that table, while D and trimming were read from the DNA. This sample has under 250,000 clones, with about 94% found just once.

V gene TRBV6-4 combines with J gene TRBJ1-5; perhaps TRBD1 as D (5 bases). The sequence derives from a man between 60 and 70 years old with COVID-19, enrolled during active disease. The specimen sequenced was peripheral blood. CDR3 in DNA: TGTGCCAGCAGTGACTCCCGCCAGGGTGGGAACCAGCCCCAGCATTTT. Its translation: CASSDSRQGGNQPQHF.